This TCR beta chain was identified during a study of response to subunit inactivated influenza vaccine. Study-level points and caveats: Authors suggested that a seasonal influenza vaccination recruits few new T cells each time.

A single record per CDR3 protein comes from TCRdb applying MiXCR to the RT-PCR reads. The sample includes roughly 710,000 distinct CDR3 sequences, about 15% of them seen just once. CDR1 is SGHTA, CDR2 FQGNSA, per germline. The CDR3 contains 13 residues. The V end was cut by 8 bases, the J end by 2 bases, with 10 bases between. Concerning this clonotype: Its antigen is unknown.

This TCR derives from a man aged 50 to 60 who received an inactivated influenza vaccine. V usage is TRBV7-2 and J usage is TRBJ2-1; possibly TRBD1 for D (5 bases). The source material was PBMCs from blood, sampled roughly 2 weeks before vaccination. This chain's CDR3 is CASGSGPYNEQFF. The CDR3 DNA sequence: TGTGCCAGCGGGTCAGGGCCCTACAATGAGCAGTTCTTC.